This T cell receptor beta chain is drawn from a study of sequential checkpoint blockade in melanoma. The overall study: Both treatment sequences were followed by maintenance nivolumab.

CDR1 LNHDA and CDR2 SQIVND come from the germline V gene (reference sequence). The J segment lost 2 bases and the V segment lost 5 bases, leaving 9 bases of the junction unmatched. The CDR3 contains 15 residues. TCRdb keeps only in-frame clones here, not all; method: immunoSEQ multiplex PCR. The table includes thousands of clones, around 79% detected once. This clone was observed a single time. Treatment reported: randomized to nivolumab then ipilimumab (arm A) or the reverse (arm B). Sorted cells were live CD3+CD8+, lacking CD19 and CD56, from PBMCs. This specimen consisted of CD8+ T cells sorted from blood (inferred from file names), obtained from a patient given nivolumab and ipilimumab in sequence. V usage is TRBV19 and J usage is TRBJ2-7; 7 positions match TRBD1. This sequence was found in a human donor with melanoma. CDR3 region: CASSPGQPRAYEQYF. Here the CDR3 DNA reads TGTGCCAGTAGTCCGGGACAGCCTAGGGCCTACGAGCAGTACTTC.